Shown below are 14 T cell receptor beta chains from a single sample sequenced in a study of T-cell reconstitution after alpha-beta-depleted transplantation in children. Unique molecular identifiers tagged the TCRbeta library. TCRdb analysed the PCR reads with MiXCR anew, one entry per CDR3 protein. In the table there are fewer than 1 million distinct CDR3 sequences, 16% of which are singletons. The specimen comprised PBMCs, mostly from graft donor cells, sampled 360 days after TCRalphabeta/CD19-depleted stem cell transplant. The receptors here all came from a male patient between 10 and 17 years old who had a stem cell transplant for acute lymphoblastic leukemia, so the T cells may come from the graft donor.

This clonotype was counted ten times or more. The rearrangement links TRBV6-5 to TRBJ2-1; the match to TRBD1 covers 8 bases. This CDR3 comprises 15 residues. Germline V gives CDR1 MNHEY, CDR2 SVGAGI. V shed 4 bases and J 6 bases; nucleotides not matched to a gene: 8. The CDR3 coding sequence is TGTGCCAGCAGTTGGGGGGACACAGGGGGCAATGAGCAGTTCTTC. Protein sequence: CASSWGDTGGNEQFF.

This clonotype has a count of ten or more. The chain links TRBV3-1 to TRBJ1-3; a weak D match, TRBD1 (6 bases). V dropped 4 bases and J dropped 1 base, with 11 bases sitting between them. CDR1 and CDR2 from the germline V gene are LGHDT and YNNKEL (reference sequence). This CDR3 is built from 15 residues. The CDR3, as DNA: TGTGCCAGCAGCCCCCGGGACACGTCTGGAAACACCATATATTTT. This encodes CASSPRDTSGNTIYF.

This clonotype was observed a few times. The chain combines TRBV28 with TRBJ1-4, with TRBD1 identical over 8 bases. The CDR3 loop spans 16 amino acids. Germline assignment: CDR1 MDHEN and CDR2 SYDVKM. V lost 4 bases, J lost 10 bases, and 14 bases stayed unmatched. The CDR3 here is CASSSPFGQGAGKLFF. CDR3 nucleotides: TGTGCCAGCAGTTCCCCCTTCGGGCAGGGGGCGGGAAAACTGTTTTTT.

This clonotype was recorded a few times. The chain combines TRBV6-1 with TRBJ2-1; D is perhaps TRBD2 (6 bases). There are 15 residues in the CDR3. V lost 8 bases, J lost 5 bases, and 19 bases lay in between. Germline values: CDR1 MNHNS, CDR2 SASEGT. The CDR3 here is CASLRAGRENNEQFF. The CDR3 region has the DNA TGTGCCAGCCTTAGGGCGGGTCGGGAGAACAATGAGCAGTTCTTC.

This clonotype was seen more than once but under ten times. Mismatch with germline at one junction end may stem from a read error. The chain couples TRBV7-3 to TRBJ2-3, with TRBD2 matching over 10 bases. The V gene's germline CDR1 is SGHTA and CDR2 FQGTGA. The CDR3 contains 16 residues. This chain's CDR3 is CASSLTSGAGTDTQYF. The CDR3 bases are TGTGCCAGCAGCCTAACTAGCGGGGCGGGCACAGATACGCAGTATTTT.

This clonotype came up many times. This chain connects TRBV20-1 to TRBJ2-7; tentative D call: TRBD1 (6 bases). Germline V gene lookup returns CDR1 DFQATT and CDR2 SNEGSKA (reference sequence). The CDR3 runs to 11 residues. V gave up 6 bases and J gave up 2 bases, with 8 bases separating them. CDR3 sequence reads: CSAGQPYEQYF. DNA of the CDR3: TGCAGTGCGGGACAACCCTACGAGCAGTACTTC.

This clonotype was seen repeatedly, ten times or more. The CDR3 loop is CSVVRDQSYEQYF. The DNA for the CDR3 is TGCAGCGTTGTTCGGGACCAATCCTACGAGCAGTACTTC. This rearrangement joins TRBV29-1 to TRBJ2-7; either TRBD1 or TRBD2 may fit D (5 bases each). Looked up from germline, CDR1 is SQVTM and CDR2 is ANQGSEA. V lost 4 bases and J 1 base, leaving 11 bases between the germline ends. The CDR3 has 13 amino acids.

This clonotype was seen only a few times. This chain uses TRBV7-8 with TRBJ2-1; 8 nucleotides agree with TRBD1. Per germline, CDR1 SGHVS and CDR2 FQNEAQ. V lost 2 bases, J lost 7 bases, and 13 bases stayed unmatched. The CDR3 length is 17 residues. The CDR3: CASSLPKRTGKENEQFF. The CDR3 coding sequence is TGTGCCAGCAGCTTACCCAAGAGGACAGGGAAGGAGAATGAGCAGTTCTTC.

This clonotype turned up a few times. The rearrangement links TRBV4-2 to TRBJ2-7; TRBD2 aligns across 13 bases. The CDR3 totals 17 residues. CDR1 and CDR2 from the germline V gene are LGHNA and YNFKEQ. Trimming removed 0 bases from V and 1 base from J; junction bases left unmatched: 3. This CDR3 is CASSQDQGLAGSYEQYF. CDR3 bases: TGTGCCAGCAGCCAAGATCAGGGACTAGCGGGATCCTACGAGCAGTACTTC.

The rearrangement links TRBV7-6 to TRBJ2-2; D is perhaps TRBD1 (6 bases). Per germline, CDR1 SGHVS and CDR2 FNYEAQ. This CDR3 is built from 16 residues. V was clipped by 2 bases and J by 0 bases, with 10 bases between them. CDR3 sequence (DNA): TGTGCCAGCAGCTTATGGTCAGGGGCGAACACCGGGGAGCTGTTTTTT. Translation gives CASSLWSGANTGELFF. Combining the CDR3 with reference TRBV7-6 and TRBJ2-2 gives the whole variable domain GAGVSQSPRYKVTKRGQDVALRCDPISGHVSLYWYRQALGQGPEFLTYFNYEAQQDKSGLPNDRFSAERPEGSISTLTIQRTEQRDSAMYRCASSLWSGANTGELFFGEGSRLTVL.

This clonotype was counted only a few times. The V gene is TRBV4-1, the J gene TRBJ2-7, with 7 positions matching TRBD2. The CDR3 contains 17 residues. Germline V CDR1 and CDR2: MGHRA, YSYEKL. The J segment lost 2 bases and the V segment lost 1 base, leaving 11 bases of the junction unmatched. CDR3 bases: TGCGCCAGCAGCCAAGTACCCGTCCTAGCGGAGGCCTACGAGCAGTACTTC. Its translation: CASSQVPVLAEAYEQYF.

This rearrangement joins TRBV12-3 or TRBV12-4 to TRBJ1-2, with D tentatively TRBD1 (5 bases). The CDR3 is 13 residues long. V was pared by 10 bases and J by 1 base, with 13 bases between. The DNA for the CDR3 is TGTGCCACAAGGATGGGGGATAACTATGGCTACACCTTC. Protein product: CATRMGDNYGYTF.

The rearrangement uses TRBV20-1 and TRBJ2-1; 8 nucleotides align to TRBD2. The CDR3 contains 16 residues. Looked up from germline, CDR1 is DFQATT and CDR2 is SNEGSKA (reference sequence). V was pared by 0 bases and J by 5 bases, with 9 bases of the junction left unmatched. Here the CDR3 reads CSARDLPAGDHNEQFF. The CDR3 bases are TGCAGTGCTAGAGATCTCCCAGCGGGAGACCACAATGAGCAGTTCTTC.

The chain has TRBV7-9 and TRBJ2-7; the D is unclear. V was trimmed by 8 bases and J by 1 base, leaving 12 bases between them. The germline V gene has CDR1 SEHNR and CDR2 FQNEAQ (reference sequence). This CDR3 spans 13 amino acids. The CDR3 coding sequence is TGTGCCAGCCGAAACCTAGGTTCCTACGAGCAGTACTTC. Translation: CASRNLGSYEQYF.